The rows below give T cell receptor beta chains drawn from one sample of a study of T cell clones after liver transplantation. Assay: immunoSEQ multiplex PCR; the TCRdb copy retains only in-frame clones and omits some. The table has tens of thousands of clones, 60% to 80% seen once. Here the sequenced sample was CD4+ T cells from blood, taken before liver transplant. These receptor sequences come from a human donor who received a liver transplant. Each CDR3 is given with its conserved first and last residue. Each record gives: CDR3 length, D gene, clone size, V gene, J gene, CDR3 DNA, CDR3 protein. The D gene is left open where the match is weak. Clone size is not always given. Where it is, it says once, few, many or a class for expanded clones.

12	-	-	TRBV19	TRBJ1-1	TGTGCCAGCCGAGGGCCCTACACTGAAGCTTTCTTT	CASRGPYTEAFF
14	-	-	TRBV9	TRBJ1-5	TGTGCCAGCAGCGTAGACCGAACAGGACAGCCCCAGCATTTT	CASSVDRTGQPQHF
14	-	many	TRBV27	TRBJ2-5	TGTGCCAGCAGTTCCCGCCCAGGGCAAGAGACCCAGTACTTC	CASSSRPGQETQYF
15	TRBD2	-	TRBV27	TRBJ2-7	TGTGCCAGCAGTTCGGTCGGGGGGGAGTCCTACGAGCAGTACTTC	CASSSVGGESYEQYF
15	-	-	TRBV19	TRBJ2-1	TGTGCCAGTAGTTCCCTGCGTGCCGGTGTTAATGAGCAGTTCTTC	CASSSLRAGVNEQFF
12	-	-	TRBV18	TRBJ1-1	TGTGCCAGCTCCCCATCCAGGGGCGAAGCTTTCTTT	CASSPSRGEAFF
14	TRBD1	-	TRBV6-6	TRBJ2-3	TGTGCCAGCCTCCGGACAGGGGTGAGAGATACGCAGTATTTT	CASLRTGVRDTQYF
15	TRBD2	-	TRBV6-1	TRBJ2-5	TGTGCCAGCCTACGCGGGGGGGCTGCAGCGGAGACCCAGTACTTC	CASLRGGAAAETQYF
18	TRBD1	-	TRBV6-1	TRBJ1-6	TGTGCCAGCAGTGACTATCAGGGACAGACTATCTATAATTCACCCCTCCACTTT	CASSDYQGQTIYNSPLHF
14	TRBD2	-	TRBV11-2	TRBJ2-7	TGTGCCAGCAGCTTACAAGCGGGGGCATACGAGCAGTACTTC	CASSLQAGAYEQYF
15	-	-	TRBV19	TRBJ1-1	TGTGCCAGTACCCCTTACTCAGACGGGGACACTGAAGCTTTCTTT	CASTPYSDGDTEAFF
15	TRBD1	-	TRBV27	TRBJ2-1	TGTGCCAGCAGTTTATCGGGACAGGCCTACAATGAGCAGTTCTTC	CASSLSGQAYNEQFF
13	-	-	TRBV28	TRBJ2-3	TGTGCCAGCAGTCCCCCTTCCACAGATACGCAGTATTTT	CASSPPSTDTQYF
14	TRBD1	-	TRBV19	TRBJ1-1	TGTGCCTCCTCCCCCAGGGGGAGAGGCACTGAAGCTTTCTTT	CASSPRGRGTEAFF
14	TRBD1	-	TRBV2	TRBJ2-3	TGTGCCAGCCCGGGACAGGGAGTTACAGATACGCAGTATTTT	CASPGQGVTDTQYF
14	-	many	TRBV10-3	TRBJ2-7	TGTGCCATCAGTGAGCTTGACAGAGACTACGAGCAGTACTTC	CAISELDRDYEQYF
15	TRBD1	-	TRBV6-5	TRBJ1-2	TGTGCCAGCAGCCCTACCGGGACAGGGGCCGATGGCTACACCTTC	CASSPTGTGADGYTF
15	-	once	TRBV5-6	TRBJ2-1	TGTGCCAGCAGCTGGGGGCTCCGACCGTACAATGAGCAGTTCTTC	CASSWGLRPYNEQFF
14	-	-	TRBV6-5	TRBJ2-1	TGTGCCAGCAGACAGGGGGGGTCCTACAATGAGCAGTTCTTC	CASRQGGSYNEQFF
15	-	-	TRBV5-1	TRBJ2-1	TGCGCCAGCAGCTTGGAGGGGGGACAGCTTGGCGAGCAGTTCTTC	CASSLEGGQLGEQFF
15	TRBD1	-	TRBV6-1	TRBJ1-5	TGTGCCATCAAGTCGGGACAGCACTCTAATCAGCCCCAGCATTTT	CAIKSGQHSNQPQHF
14	-	-	TRBV6-5	TRBJ1-1	TGTGCCAGCAGTATAGAGGTTGGGAACACTGAAGCTTTCTTT	CASSIEVGNTEAFF
13	-	-	TRBV6-5	TRBJ1-2	TGTGCCAGCAGTTACCAAACAGGGTCGGTCTCCACCTTC	CASSYQTGSVSTF
16	TRBD2	-	TRBV30	TRBJ2-3	TGTGCCTGGAGTAACCCCCTAGCGGGGGCCACAGATACGCAGTATTTT	CAWSNPLAGATDTQYF
14	TRBD1	few	TRBV6-5	TRBJ1-2	TGTGCCAGCAGAGCCGGGACAGGGAACTATGGCTACACCTTC	CASRAGTGNYGYTF
14	TRBD1	-	TRBV2	TRBJ2-1	TGTGCCAGCAGTGGGGACAGAGGACGCAATGAGCAGTTCTTC	CASSGDRGRNEQFF
14	-	-	TRBV11-2	TRBJ2-7	TGTGCCAGCAGCTCCGGGATAGCTACGAATCAGCAGTACTTC	CASSSGIATNQQYF
12	-	many	TRBV6-4	TRBJ2-5	TGTGCCAGTCTATCGGGTGGGGAGACCCAGTACTTC	CASLSGGETQYF
15	TRBD1	-	TRBV5-1	TRBJ1-4	TGCGCCAGCAGCGGAGACGGACAGGAGAATGAAAAACTGTTTTTT	CASSGDGQENEKLFF
18	TRBD1	-	TRBV27	TRBJ2-6	TGTGCCACCCGAACTCCGGGACAGGGGTTCTCTGGGGCCAACGTCCTGACTTTC	CATRTPGQGFSGANVLTF
15	-	-	TRBV6-5	TRBJ1-2	TGTGCCAGCACCAACGGGGGATACGGTCACTATGGCTACACCTTC	CASTNGGYGHYGYTF
15	TRBD2	-	TRBV30	TRBJ2-1	TGTGCCTGGAGTGTGGGACTAGCGGGGGTCAATGAGCAGTTCTTC	CAWSVGLAGVNEQFF
14	-	once	TRBV10-2	TRBJ1-5	TGCGCCAGCAGTGAGCCTAACGTCGATCAGCCCCAGCATTTT	CASSEPNVDQPQHF
16	TRBD2	-	TRBV2	TRBJ2-3	TGTGCCAGCAGTGCTAGACTAGCGGGGTCCTGGGGTACGCAGTATTTT	CASSARLAGSWGTQYF
16	TRBD1	-	TRBV9	TRBJ1-1	TGTGCCAGCAGCCAAGGACAGGTATTTTGGGGAACTGAAGCTTTCTTT	CASSQGQVFWGTEAFF
15	-	-	TRBV6-1	TRBJ2-3	TGTGCCAGCAGTGATGTAAGCAGGCTCACAGATACGCAGTATTTT	CASSDVSRLTDTQYF
13	-	-	TRBV28	TRBJ1-1	TGTGCCACTAAACAGGAAGCGAACACTGAAGCTTTCTTT	CATKQEANTEAFF
15	-	-	TRBV6-1	TRBJ2-5	TGTGCCAGCAGTGAACTGGCAGGCGGGCAAGAGACCCAGTACTTC	CASSELAGGQETQYF
16	TRBD1	-	TRBV7-2	TRBJ1-3	TGTGCCAGCAGCTCCTTTCGCGACAGGGGCGGAAACACCATATATTTT	CASSSFRDRGGNTIYF
15	TRBD1	-	TRBV2	TRBJ1-1	TGTGCCAGCAGTGAATTGGGACAGGGGAACACTGAAGCTTTCTTT	CASSELGQGNTEAFF
18	TRBD2	-	TRBV28	TRBJ2-3	TGTGCCAGCAGTCCATACCTACGGACTAGCGGGGGCACAGATACGCAGTATTTT	CASSPYLRTSGGTDTQYF
15	-	-	TRBV19	TRBJ1-5	TGTGCCAGTAGTATGGGGGACAATCGGGTTCAGCCCCAGCATTTT	CASSMGDNRVQPQHF
16	TRBD2	-	TRBV6-1	TRBJ2-3	TGTGCCAGCAGTGGGCGGACTAGCGGGGACACAGATACGCAGTATTTT	CASSGRTSGDTDTQYF
15	TRBD1	-	TRBV28	TRBJ1-5	TGTGCCAGCGTTCCCTGGACAGGGACTAATCAGCCCCAGCATTTT	CASVPWTGTNQPQHF
14	TRBD1	-	TRBV9	TRBJ1-5	TGTGCCAGCAGCGTAGGACAGGGAAGTCAGCCCCAGCATTTT	CASSVGQGSQPQHF
14	-	-	TRBV19	TRBJ1-5	TGTGCCAGTAGTGTCACAGGGAGCAATCAGCCCCAGCATTTT	CASSVTGSNQPQHF
14	TRBD1	once	TRBV19	TRBJ1-2	TGTGCCAGCCTAACTCAGGGGGCGCAGTATGGCTACACCTTC	CASLTQGAQYGYTF
15	TRBD1	-	TRBV9	TRBJ1-2	TGTGCCAGCAGCACATCAGGGGGCCAGGTGGATGGCTACACCTTC	CASSTSGGQVDGYTF
15	TRBD2	-	TRBV28	TRBJ2-2	TGTGCCAGCAGCCGGACTAGCGGGGGGCCCGGGGAGCTGTTTTTT	CASSRTSGGPGELFF
17	TRBD1	-	TRBV30	TRBJ2-4	TGTGCCTGGAGCCTGCGGTCCATCGGGACAGCAGGGAACATTCAGTACTTC	CAWSLRSIGTAGNIQYF
14	TRBD1	-	TRBV7-3	TRBJ1-6	TGTGCCAGCAGGCCCGGGACAGGGTGGTCACCCCTCCACTTT	CASRPGTGWSPLHF
13	-	-	TRBV6-5	TRBJ2-7	TGTGCCAGCAGCTTAGACAGGTTGAACGAGCAGTACTTC	CASSLDRLNEQYF
15	-	-	TRBV30	TRBJ2-1	TGTGCCTGGAGGGGCGACAGACGAATTCCCGATGAGCAGTTCTTC	CAWRGDRRIPDEQFF
17	TRBD2	-	TRBV7-2	TRBJ2-2	TGTGCCAGCAGCCAGGGCCTAGCGGGCCTCGACACCGGGGAGCTGTTTTTT	CASSQGLAGLDTGELFF
15	-	-	TRBV21-1	TRBJ2-7	TGTGCCAGCAGCAACCCGGGACAGGGATCCTACGAGCAGTACTTC	CASSNPGQGSYEQYF
15	TRBD1	-	TRBV5-8	TRBJ2-7	TGTGCCAGCAGCCGCGGACAGGGGGACCTTTACGAGCAGTACTTC	CASSRGQGDLYEQYF
16	-	-	TRBV18	TRBJ2-3	TGTGCCAGCTCACCAGCTAGGGGGGGGGCCACAGATACGCAGTATTTT	CASSPARGGATDTQYF